The 20 T cell receptor beta chains below come from one sample, sequenced in a study of blood T cells in healthy people across ages. The use of a sample-barcoded 5' primer and a J-beta primer mix characterized a second PCR of roughly 6 to 12 cycles. TCRdb independently ran MiXCR on the 5' RACE reads; one entry per CDR3 protein. Of about 590,000 distinct CDR3 sequences listed, 25% to 30% were seen once; the top ten hold more than 15%. The sample was blood. The receptor source for this set is an elderly woman in good health.

This clonotype was recorded at least ten times. The chain has TRBV6-6 and TRBJ1-5; D is uncertain. The CDR3 runs to 14 residues. V shed 3 bases and J shed 4 bases, with 10 bases lying between them. Germline V gene sequence: CDR1 MNHNY, CDR2 SVGAGI (reference sequence). CDR3 protein: CASSYLLGNQPQHF. In DNA, the CDR3 is TGTGCCAGCAGTTATTTGTTGGGTAATCAGCCCCAGCATTTT.

This chain uses TRBV2 with TRBJ1-1; D remains unclear. Trimming took 2 bases from V and 1 from J, leaving 11 bases between them. This CDR3 contains 15 residues. CDR1 is SNHLY, CDR2 FYNNEI, per germline. The CDR3 sequence is CASSESGSRNTEAFF. The CDR3 nucleotides are TGTGCCAGCAGTGAATCGGGCTCTAGGAACACTGAAGCTTTCTTT.

Ten or more counts support this clonotype. The V gene is TRBV15, the J gene TRBJ2-5; D may be TRBD2 (6 bases). Trimming pared 0 bases from V and 4 bases from J, leaving 12 bases between. The germline CDR1 and CDR2 sequences are LNHNV and YYDKDF (reference sequence). The CDR3 length is 15 residues. This CDR3 reads CATSREIGGGETQYF. For the CDR3, the DNA is TGTGCCACCAGCAGAGAAATCGGGGGAGGAGAGACCCAGTACTTC.

The chain joins TRBV28 to TRBJ1-2, with 9 bases identical to TRBD1. This CDR3 contains 16 residues. Germline V gene lookup returns CDR1 MDHEN and CDR2 SYDVKM. V was clipped by 3 bases and J by 4 bases; unmatched bases: 9. CDR3 sequence (DNA): TGTGCCAGCAGTTTTCAAGGGGGACAGGGTTTCTATGGCTACACCTTC. Protein: CASSFQGGQGFYGYTF.

This clonotype showed up just once. This chain uses TRBV24-1 with TRBJ2-1, with a weak D call TRBD1 (6 bases). This CDR3 contains 14 residues. Germline assignment: CDR1 KGHDR and CDR2 SFDVKD. The ends were cut back, 3 bases at V and 9 bases at J, with 14 bases in the middle. This CDR3 is CATSDRQVVAEQFF. The CDR3 DNA reads TGTGCCACCAGTGATAGACAGGTCGTGGCTGAGCAGTTCTTC.

Concerning this clonotype: This may be a read error, as it is one base from a much larger clone. The chain joins TRBV7-3 to TRBJ1-1; maybe TRBD1 (5 bases). Germline loops: CDR1 SGHTA, CDR2 FQGTGA. The CDR3 sequence is 14 residues long. CDR3 DNA: TGTGCCAGCAGCTTGTACGGGGGTGGGACTGGAGCTTTCTTT. Translating gives CASSLYGGGTGAFF.

This chain uses TRBV20-1 with TRBJ1-5; the D gene is possibly TRBD1 (5 bases). This CDR3 is built from 15 residues. Trimming took 8 bases from V and 1 from J, leaving 18 bases between them. From germline, CDR1 is DFQATT and CDR2 SNEGSKA (reference sequence). CDR3 sequence: CSTIGHLGSNQPQHF. The DNA for the CDR3 is TGCAGTACTATTGGACACCTAGGAAGCAATCAGCCCCAGCATTTT.

This clonotype was seen ten or more times. This chain links TRBV6-5 with TRBJ1-1, with 10 bases that match TRBD1. With 4 bases clipped from V and 6 bases from J, the junction kept 8 bases outside the gene matches. CDR1 is MNHEY and CDR2 is SVGAGI in the germline V gene. The CDR3 covers 15 residues. The DNA for the CDR3 is TGTGCCAGCAGTTGGGGCGTCGGACAGGGGGCTGAAGCTTTCTTT. Its translation: CASSWGVGQGAEAFF.

V gene TRBV7-2 combines with J gene TRBJ1-1; D possibly corresponds to TRBD1 (5 bases). Trimming took off 3 bases at V and 6 bases at J, with 14 bases between the two ends. This CDR3 has 14 amino acids. Germline V gives CDR1 SGHTA, CDR2 FQGNSA. The CDR3 protein is CASSLGESRAEAFF. The CDR3 DNA follows: TGTGCCAGCAGCTTGGGGGAATCTAGGGCTGAAGCTTTCTTT.

Remarks on this clonotype: The junction does not match germline at one end; this may be a read error. This sequence joins TRBV4-3 and TRBJ1-2; the D gene is possibly TRBD1 (6 bases). The germline V gene encodes CDR1 LGHNA and CDR2 YSLEER. CDR3 size: 16 residues. The CDR3 region is CTSSQEEGGAYYGYTF. The CDR3 DNA sequence: TGCACCAGCAGCCAAGAGGAGGGGGGCGCCTACTATGGCTACACCTTC.

At least ten counts were recorded for this clonotype. The chain carries TRBV12-3 or TRBV12-4 and TRBJ1-1; D not resolved. CDR3 size: 10 residues. V dropped 8 bases and J dropped 7 bases, with 8 bases sitting between them. The chain's CDR3 is CASGRGEAFF. CDR3 DNA: TGTGCCAGCGGACGGGGTGAAGCTTTCTTT.

At least ten counts were recorded for this clonotype. The rearrangement links TRBV7-2 to TRBJ1-5; 7 bases map to TRBD1. V lost 4 bases and J lost 7; bases outside the gene matches: 10. CDR1 is SGHTA, CDR2 FQGNSA, per germline. The CDR3 runs to 15 residues. CDR3: CASSSRRDRVQPQHF. CDR3 nucleotides: TGTGCCAGCAGCTCTAGGCGAGACAGGGTGCAGCCCCAGCATTTT.

In regard to this clonotype: Sequence at one end of the junction differs from germline and may be a read error. This sequence joins TRBV7-9 and TRBJ2-7; possible D gene TRBD2, 6 bases. The CDR3 is 14 amino acids. Germline CDR1 and CDR2: SEHNR and FQNEAQ (reference sequence). CDR3: CVSSLAEVSYEQYF. The CDR3 DNA reads TGTGTCAGCAGTTTAGCGGAGGTTTCCTACGAGCAGTACTTC. Filled out from reference TRBV7-9 and TRBJ2-7, the complete variable domain reads DTGVSQNPRHKITKRGQNVTFRCDPISEHNRLYWYRQTLGQGPEFLTYFQNEAQLEKSRLLSDRFSAERPKGSFSTLEIQRTEQGDSAMYLCVSSLAEVSYEQYFGPGTRLTVT.

This clonotype was counted many times. The rearrangement links TRBV25-1 to TRBJ1-1; weak D call: TRBD1 (6 bases). CDR1 MGHDK and CDR2 SYGVNS come from the germline V gene. CDR3 size: 18 residues. The V gene lost 0 bases and the J gene lost 1 base, with 18 bases spanning the gap. The chain's CDR3 is CASSEYEGGAGGNTEAFF. The CDR3 nucleotides are TGTGCCAGCAGTGAATACGAGGGGGGCGCGGGCGGGAACACTGAAGCTTTCTTT. Full variable domain (remainder filled in from reference TRBV25-1 and TRBJ1-1): EADIYQTPRYLVIGTGKKITLECSQTMGHDKMYWYQQDPGMELHLIHYSYGVNSTEKGDLSSESTVSRIRTEHFPLTLESARPSHTSQYLCASSEYEGGAGGNTEAFFGQGTRLTVV.

In regard to this clonotype: A much more abundant neighbour one base away suggests this may be a read error. The chain has TRBV7-2 and TRBJ2-1; the match to TRBD2 covers 9 bases. There are 18 residues in the CDR3. CDR1 and CDR2 (germline): SGHTA, FQGNSA. The CDR3 loop reads CASNLAGPSGASGNEQFF. The DNA for the CDR3 is TGTGCCAGCAACTTAGCGGGGCCTAGCGGGGCCTCGGGCAATGAGCAGTTCTTC. Drawing the rest from reference TRBV7-2 and TRBJ2-1, the complete variable domain is GAGVSQSPSNKVTEKGKDVELRCDPISGHTALYWYRQSLGQGLEFLIYFQGNSAPDKSGLPSDRFSAERTGGSVSTLTIQRTQQEDSAVYLCASNLAGPSGASGNEQFFGPGTRLTVL.

V usage is TRBV4-1 and J usage is TRBJ2-2; 11 nucleotides agree with TRBD2. Per germline, CDR1 MGHRA and CDR2 YSYEKL. This CDR3 is 20 amino acids long. With 1 base clipped from V and 2 bases from J, the junction kept 12 bases outside the gene matches. The CDR3 loop is CASSQGPSGGIRGNTGELFF. The CDR3 coding sequence is TGCGCCAGCAGCCAAGGGCCTAGCGGGGGGATAAGAGGAAACACCGGGGAGCTGTTTTTT.

The chain joins TRBV4-1 to TRBJ1-1; 8 bases match TRBD1. Trimming at V came to 4 bases and at J to 3 bases, leaving 4 bases not matched to a gene. The germline CDR1 and CDR2 sequences are MGHRA and YSYEKL. There are 14 residues in the CDR3. Written as DNA, the CDR3 is TGCGCCAGCAGCCCCCAGGGGGCGCACACTGAAGCTTTCTTT. It specifies CASSPQGAHTEAFF.

This clonotype was observed a few times. The germline gene is not matched at one end of the junction; a read error may be the cause. This rearrangement joins TRBV28 to TRBJ2-6, with D tentatively TRBD1 (6 bases). The CDR3 runs 16 residues. The germline gives CDR1 MDHEN, CDR2 SYDVKM. Here the CDR3 reads CTSRIGGSSGANVLTF. The DNA of the CDR3 is TGTACCAGCAGGATAGGGGGAAGCTCTGGGGCCAACGTCCTGACTTTC.

The sample holds many counts of this clonotype. The V and J genes are TRBV12-3 or TRBV12-4 and TRBJ2-5, with 7 bases fitting TRBD1. V gave up 3 bases and J gave up 7 bases; unmatched junction bases: 2. CDR3 length equals 12 residues. CDR3 DNA sequence: TGTGCCAGCAGTTTCAGACAGGGGACCCAGTACTTC. This gives the protein CASSFRQGTQYF.

In the case of this clonotype: A much larger clone lies a single base off, so this may be a read error. This sequence joins TRBV4-2 and TRBJ2-7; D is possibly TRBD2 (6 bases). The germline gives CDR1 LGHNA, CDR2 YNFKEQ. The CDR3 consists of 14 residues. The CDR3: CASSQGGSTYGQYF. The CDR3 DNA reads TGTGCCAGCAGCCAGGGGGGTAGCACCTACGGGCAGTACTTC.